This entry is about one T cell receptor beta chain. No antigen is known for it. The sample holds no much larger clone one base away, and base qualities are not on file. In the prospective study, participants were 18 to 89 years old, resided in about 25 geographic areas of the United States, and were enrolled through a virtual design. Cohort assignment in the prospective study relied on participant-reported clinical history from a screening survey and a study questionnaire. Recovered participants in ImmuneRACE Cohort 3 were defined as having two consecutive negative NP/OP PCR tests, clearance from a healthcare professional, or resolution of symptoms. In the prospective study, whole blood, serum and a nasopharyngeal or oropharyngeal swab were collected from each participant by mobile phlebotomists. Over a roughly two-month period, participants in the prospective study had the option of providing additional blood draws and questionnaires. Prospective study blood samples were shipped either frozen or at room temperature before DNA extraction.

These data are taken from a study of blood T cell repertoires in COVID-19 (TCRdb year 2020). Notes on the research overall: The collaborator samples originated in the United States, Italy and Spain and spanned the acute and convalescent phases of COVID-19. The material from the prospective study consisted of cDNA or gDNA derived from T cells, B-cell-depleted T cells, or PBMCs. Subjects who had been exposed to COVID-19, were actively infected with it, or had recovered from it provided the deeply sampled blood TCRbeta repertoires that made up the dataset. The repertoires were released in a freely available public database meant as a resource for research on the immune response to SARS-CoV-2. The samples were drawn from two sources: the first 160 participants of the ongoing ImmuneRACE study, and fewer than 1,500 subjects contributed by 6 global collaborators. Sample metadata almost always included a de-identified subject ID, COVID-19 status, age in years and sex. Where available, HLA class I and class II types were obtained from metadata supplied by the sample provider rather than from assay-based typing. On the study overall, not on this receptor specifically: The quantity of clinical and demographic metadata differed by source and by participant and was supplied without curation.

TCRbeta CDR3 regions were amplified from genomic DNA by means of the immunoSEQ Assay, a bias-controlled multiplex PCR. The authors' pipeline ran thus. The number of nucleated cells in each sample was estimated by amplification of reference gene primers within the assay. To quantify the absolute abundance of each unique TCRbeta CDR3 rearrangement, sequence reads were collapsed and filtered. For each sample, productive Simpson clonality was calculated as the square root of Simpson's diversity index across productive rearrangements. The source is immuneACCESS, and TCRdb retained only in-frame sequences with V and J called. Part of the clones is not carried over; for the studies checked, unresolved V genes explain less than half of this, and the remainder is unexplained. That table is the source of V, J and clone size, and D and trimming were worked out from the DNA. This sample is represented by a few hundred thousand clones; more than 75% of them were singletons. Of the sample, 1.5% to 2% falls within the top ten clones.

V was cut back by 4 bases and J by 6 bases, leaving a gap of 5 bases between them. The CDR3 contains 11 residues, cysteine and phenylalanine counted. CDR3 DNA is the only sequence kept; it has 33 bases, read in frame from the first base. Looking up the germline V gene (reference sequence) yields CDR1 SEHNR and CDR2 FQNEAQ. In this chain, TRBV7-9 is recombined with TRBJ2-3; a confident D gene designation cannot be given. The clonotype comes from a woman aged 40-49 years who had recovered from COVID-19. Sequenced sample: PBMCs or T cells enriched from blood (not recorded which). In nucleotides, the sequence is TGTGCCAGCAGCTCCCTCGATACGCAGTATTTT. It translates as CASSSLDTQYF.